Following are 23 T cell receptor beta chains from one sample sequenced in a study of cytomegalovirus exposure and HLA in healthy donors. Primers included in the PCR were 60 Vbeta and 13 Jbeta primers. Only in-frame clones appear in the TCRdb table, and some are missing; sequencing was by immunoSEQ multiplex PCR. The listing contains about 67,000 clones. Sequences were obtained from PBMCs. The receptors derive from a woman between 35 and 50 years old in good health and CMV-seropositive.

This chain connects TRBV7-9 to TRBJ1-4; tentative D call: TRBD1 (6 bases). Trimming took 6 bases from V and 7 from J, leaving 21 bases between them. Germline CDR1 reads SEHNR; CDR2 reads FQNEAQ (reference sequence). The CDR3 is 16 residues long. The DNA for the CDR3 is TGTGCCAGCAGTACTTGGGGGGGGCGCGGGGTTGAAAAACTGTTTTTT. Its protein is CASSTWGGRGVEKLFF.

The gene calls are TRBV6-5 and TRBJ2-2; D not certain. This CDR3 has 14 residues. Germline V lookup: CDR1 MNHEY, CDR2 SVGAGI. The V end was cut by 7 bases, the J end by 2 bases, with 11 bases between. The CDR3 is CASMVNFNTGELFF. DNA for the CDR3: TGTGCCAGCATGGTCAACTTCAACACCGGGGAGCTGTTTTTT.

This chain links TRBV30 with TRBJ1-2; D is ambiguous. V gave up 2 bases and J gave up 3 bases, with 28 bases separating them. Germline CDR1 GTSNPN, CDR2 SVGIG (reference sequence). The CDR3 is 19 amino acids. CDR3 nucleotide sequence: TGTGCCTGGAGTTCCCTCCCAGGTAGGGAGTCTCCTCGACACTATGGCTACACCTTC. It encodes CAWSSLPGRESPRHYGYTF.

The chain couples TRBV2 to TRBJ2-3, with 9 bases identical to TRBD2. The CDR3 has 14 residues. From germline, CDR1 is SNHLY and CDR2 FYNNEI. V was clipped by 5 bases and J by 0 bases; unmatched bases: 0. The DNA of the CDR3 is TGTGCCAGCAGTCTAGCGGGGAGCACAGATACGCAGTATTTT. Translation gives CASSLAGSTDTQYF. Based on the CDR3 plus reference TRBV2 and TRBJ2-3, the full variable domain is EPEVTQTPSHQVTQMGQEVILRCVPISNHLYFYWYRQILGQKVEFLVSFYNNEISEKSEIFDDQFSVERPDGSNFTLKIRSTKLEDSAMYFCASSLAGSTDTQYFGPGTRLTVL.

The CDR3 bases are TGTGCCAGCAGCCCAGGGACAGGGGCCTCCCCCCCCTACGAGCAGTACTTC. This codes for CASSPGTGASPPYEQYF. This chain connects TRBV5-6 to TRBJ2-7; the match to TRBD1 covers 10 bases. The V and J ends lost 4 bases and 2 bases, in that order; junction bases with no gene match: 12. CDR1 SGHDT and CDR2 YYEEEE come from the germline V gene. This CDR3 has 17 amino acids. The complete variable domain, with remaining parts taken from reference TRBV5-6 and TRBJ2-7, reads DAGVTQSPTHLIKTRGQQVTLRCSPKSGHDTVSWYQQALGQGPQFIFQYYEEEERQRGNFPDRFSGHQFPNYSSELNVNALLLGDSALYLCASSPGTGASPPYEQYFGPGTRLTVT.

The chain combines TRBV19 with TRBJ1-4; D remains ambiguous. CDR3 size: 14 residues. V was cut by 7 bases and J by 8 bases, with 17 bases left in between. Germline V lookup: CDR1 LNHDA, CDR2 SQIVND (reference sequence). The CDR3 reads CASTARRREEKLFF. Written as DNA, the CDR3 is TGTGCCAGTACTGCTCGACGGAGGGAAGAAAAACTGTTTTTT.

The J gene is TRBJ2-1, the V gene TRBV9; 9 nucleotides match TRBD2. The CDR3 contains 17 residues. V dropped 4 bases and J dropped 2; count of bases not matched to a gene: 10. Germline V lookup: CDR1 SGDLS, CDR2 YYNGEE. The CDR3 DNA follows: TGTGCCAGCAGCTCTAGCGGGGAGCGGCCGCCCTACAATGAGCAGTTCTTC. This encodes CASSSSGERPPYNEQFF.

The chain carries TRBV9 and TRBJ1-5; D possibly corresponds to TRBD1 (6 bases). The V gene lost 7 bases and the J gene lost 4 bases, with 12 bases spanning the gap. Germline V gene data show CDR1 as SGDLS and CDR2 as YYNGEE. There are 13 residues in the CDR3. The CDR3 sequence: CASGRDINQPQHF. CDR3 nucleotides: TGTGCCAGCGGGAGGGACATAAATCAGCCCCAGCATTTT.

This chain links TRBV18 with TRBJ1-2, with D perhaps matching TRBD1 (6 bases). The CDR3 has 15 amino acids. The germline V gene encodes CDR1 KGHSH and CDR2 LQKENI. The V end was cut by 1 base, the J end by 6 bases, with 15 bases between. CDR3 amino acids: CASSPLPRGSHGYTF. The DNA of the CDR3 is TGTGCCAGCTCACCACTTCCCAGGGGCAGTCATGGCTACACCTTC.

The chain combines TRBV4-3 with TRBJ2-7, with 8 bases lining up with TRBD1. Germline V gene sequence: CDR1 LGHNA, CDR2 YSLEER. Losses at the gene ends were 2 bases for V and 5 bases for J; bases not matched to a gene: 8. CDR3 length equals 15 residues. CDR3 sequence (DNA): TGCGCCAGCAGCCAAAGATCAGGACAGGGTAACGAGCAGTACTTC. As protein: CASSQRSGQGNEQYF.

By frequency, this clone registers medium-sized. V usage is TRBV5-8 and J usage is TRBJ1-1; unclear D gene. Deletions cut 4 bases from V and 3 bases from J, with 7 bases between. This CDR3 has 12 amino acids. Per germline, CDR1 SGHTS and CDR2 YDEGEE. CDR3 protein: CASSLLYTEAFF. DNA of the CDR3: TGTGCCAGCAGCCTTTTATACACTGAAGCTTTCTTT.

This rearrangement joins TRBV5-6 to TRBJ1-2; D is unresolved. Germline V gene lookup returns CDR1 SGHDT and CDR2 YYEEEE. Trimming removed 0 bases from V and 8 bases from J, with 11 bases in between. The CDR3 is made up of 13 amino acids. CDR3 sequence reads: CASSLGWGDGYTF. Here the CDR3 DNA reads TGTGCCAGCAGCTTGGGGTGGGGAGACGGCTACACCTTC. The full variable domain, rest sourced from reference TRBV5-6 and TRBJ1-2, is DAGVTQSPTHLIKTRGQQVTLRCSPKSGHDTVSWYQQALGQGPQFIFQYYEEEERQRGNFPDRFSGHQFPNYSSELNVNALLLGDSALYLCASSLGWGDGYTFGSGTRLTVV.

The chain has TRBV6-4 and TRBJ2-2; a weak D match, TRBD2 (5 bases). The CDR3 consists of 13 residues. The germline V gene has CDR1 MRHNA and CDR2 SNTAGT. Trimming cost V 2 bases and J 7 bases, with 8 bases left between them. CDR3 DNA sequence: TGTGCCAGCAGTGACGAGGAGGTCGGGGAGCTGTTTTTT. It encodes CASSDEEVGELFF.

This sequence joins TRBV10-3 and TRBJ2-5; D ambiguous. Germline V lookup: CDR1 ENHRY, CDR2 SYGVKD. CDR3 length: 12 amino acids. The germline V and J ends were trimmed by 8 bases and 1 base, with 8 bases remaining between them. CDR3 in DNA: TGTGCCATCCGGTCTTCCCAAGAGACCCAGTACTTC. Protein product: CAIRSSQETQYF.

This chain links TRBV4-3 with TRBJ1-5; TRBD1 is a possible D gene (5 bases). This CDR3 is 13 amino acids long. Germline CDR1 reads LGHNA; CDR2 reads YSLEER. V was trimmed by 0 bases and J by 7 bases, leaving 7 bases between them. The CDR3 here is CASSQDQGQPQHF. DNA of the CDR3: TGCGCCAGCAGCCAAGACCAGGGCCAGCCCCAGCATTTT.

The rearrangement links TRBV18 to TRBJ1-1, with 7 positions matching TRBD1. In germline, CDR1 is KGHSH, CDR2 LQKENI. This CDR3 has 15 amino acids. V was pared by 3 bases and J by 5 bases, with 9 bases of the junction left unmatched. In nucleotides, the CDR3 is TGTGCCAGCTCACCCAGACAGGGCTCGGGGACTGAAGCTTTCTTT. This sequence encodes CASSPRQGSGTEAFF.

V and J are TRBV6-6 and TRBJ1-2; D possibly corresponds to TRBD1 (5 bases). This CDR3 has 16 amino acids. V lost 1 base, J lost 3 bases, and 15 bases lay in between. Germline values: CDR1 MNHNY, CDR2 SVGAGI (reference sequence). The DNA for the CDR3 is TGTGCCAGCAGTTACTGGGCCCAGGGATCAGACTATGGCTACACCTTC. Translation gives CASSYWAQGSDYGYTF.

The chain is built from TRBV11-3 and TRBJ2-1, with 9 bases that match TRBD2. The V gene end was trimmed by 3 bases and the J gene end by 7 bases; junction bases not matched to a gene: 10. Germline V CDR1 and CDR2: SGHNT, YENEEA. This CDR3 region has 16 residues. Written as DNA, the CDR3 is TGTGCCAGCAGCTTTGTGATGGCGGGGGGGCGAAATGAGCAGTTCTTC. This codes for CASSFVMAGGRNEQFF.

This rearrangement joins TRBV5-6 to TRBJ2-1; 12 nucleotides align to TRBD2. The germline V gene encodes CDR1 SGHDT and CDR2 YYEEEE. The junction had 6 bases not matched to a gene; V was cut back by 5 bases and J by 3 bases. The CDR3 covers 16 residues. The DNA of the CDR3 is TGTGCCAGCAGTCGTGAGACTAGCGGGGGCTACAATGAGCAGTTCTTC. Amino acid sequence: CASSRETSGGYNEQFF.

V gene TRBV14 combines with J gene TRBJ1-6, with D possibly matching TRBD1 (5 bases). CDR1 SGHDN and CDR2 FVKESK come from the germline V gene. V lost 1 base and J lost 7, with 11 bases in between. There are 15 residues in the CDR3. DNA for the CDR3: TGTGCCAGCAGCCAAGGGAGAAGGGGCAATTCACCCCTCCACTTT. Translation gives CASSQGRRGNSPLHF. Together with reference TRBV14 and TRBJ1-6, the CDR3 gives the full variable domain: EAGVTQFPSHSVIEKGQTVTLRCDPISGHDNLYWYRRVMGKEIKFLLHFVKESKQDESGMPNNRFLAERTGGTYSTLKVQPAELEDSGVYFCASSQGRRGNSPLHFGNGTRLTVT.

The chain recombines TRBV7-8 with TRBJ2-2, with D possibly matching TRBD2 (6 bases). Germline CDR1 and CDR2: SGHVS and FQNEAQ. This CDR3 has 16 residues. The V end lost 5 bases, the J end lost 2 bases, and 15 bases lay between the germline ends. CDR3 region: CASSLIGGANTGELFF. The CDR3 bases are TGTGCCAGCAGCCTAATCGGGGGAGCTAACACCGGGGAGCTGTTTTTT.

The chain uses TRBV6-5 and TRBJ1-2, with D unresolved. Trimming pared 5 bases from V and 8 bases from J, leaving 15 bases between. Germline V gene sequence: CDR1 MNHEY, CDR2 SVGAGI. The length of the CDR3 is 13 residues. CDR3: CASSRRRGYGYTF. The CDR3 DNA follows: TGTGCCAGCAGTCGACGGAGAGGATACGGCTACACCTTC.

The V and J genes are TRBV28 and TRBJ2-1, with TRBD2 identical over 7 bases. The CDR3 contains 17 residues. Trimming took 1 base from V and 0 from J; bases not matched to a gene: 6. Germline CDR1 and CDR2: MDHEN and SYDVKM. DNA of the CDR3: TGTGCCAGCAGTTTATTTGGGCTAGCGGACTCCTACAATGAGCAGTTCTTC. Its translation is CASSLFGLADSYNEQFF.